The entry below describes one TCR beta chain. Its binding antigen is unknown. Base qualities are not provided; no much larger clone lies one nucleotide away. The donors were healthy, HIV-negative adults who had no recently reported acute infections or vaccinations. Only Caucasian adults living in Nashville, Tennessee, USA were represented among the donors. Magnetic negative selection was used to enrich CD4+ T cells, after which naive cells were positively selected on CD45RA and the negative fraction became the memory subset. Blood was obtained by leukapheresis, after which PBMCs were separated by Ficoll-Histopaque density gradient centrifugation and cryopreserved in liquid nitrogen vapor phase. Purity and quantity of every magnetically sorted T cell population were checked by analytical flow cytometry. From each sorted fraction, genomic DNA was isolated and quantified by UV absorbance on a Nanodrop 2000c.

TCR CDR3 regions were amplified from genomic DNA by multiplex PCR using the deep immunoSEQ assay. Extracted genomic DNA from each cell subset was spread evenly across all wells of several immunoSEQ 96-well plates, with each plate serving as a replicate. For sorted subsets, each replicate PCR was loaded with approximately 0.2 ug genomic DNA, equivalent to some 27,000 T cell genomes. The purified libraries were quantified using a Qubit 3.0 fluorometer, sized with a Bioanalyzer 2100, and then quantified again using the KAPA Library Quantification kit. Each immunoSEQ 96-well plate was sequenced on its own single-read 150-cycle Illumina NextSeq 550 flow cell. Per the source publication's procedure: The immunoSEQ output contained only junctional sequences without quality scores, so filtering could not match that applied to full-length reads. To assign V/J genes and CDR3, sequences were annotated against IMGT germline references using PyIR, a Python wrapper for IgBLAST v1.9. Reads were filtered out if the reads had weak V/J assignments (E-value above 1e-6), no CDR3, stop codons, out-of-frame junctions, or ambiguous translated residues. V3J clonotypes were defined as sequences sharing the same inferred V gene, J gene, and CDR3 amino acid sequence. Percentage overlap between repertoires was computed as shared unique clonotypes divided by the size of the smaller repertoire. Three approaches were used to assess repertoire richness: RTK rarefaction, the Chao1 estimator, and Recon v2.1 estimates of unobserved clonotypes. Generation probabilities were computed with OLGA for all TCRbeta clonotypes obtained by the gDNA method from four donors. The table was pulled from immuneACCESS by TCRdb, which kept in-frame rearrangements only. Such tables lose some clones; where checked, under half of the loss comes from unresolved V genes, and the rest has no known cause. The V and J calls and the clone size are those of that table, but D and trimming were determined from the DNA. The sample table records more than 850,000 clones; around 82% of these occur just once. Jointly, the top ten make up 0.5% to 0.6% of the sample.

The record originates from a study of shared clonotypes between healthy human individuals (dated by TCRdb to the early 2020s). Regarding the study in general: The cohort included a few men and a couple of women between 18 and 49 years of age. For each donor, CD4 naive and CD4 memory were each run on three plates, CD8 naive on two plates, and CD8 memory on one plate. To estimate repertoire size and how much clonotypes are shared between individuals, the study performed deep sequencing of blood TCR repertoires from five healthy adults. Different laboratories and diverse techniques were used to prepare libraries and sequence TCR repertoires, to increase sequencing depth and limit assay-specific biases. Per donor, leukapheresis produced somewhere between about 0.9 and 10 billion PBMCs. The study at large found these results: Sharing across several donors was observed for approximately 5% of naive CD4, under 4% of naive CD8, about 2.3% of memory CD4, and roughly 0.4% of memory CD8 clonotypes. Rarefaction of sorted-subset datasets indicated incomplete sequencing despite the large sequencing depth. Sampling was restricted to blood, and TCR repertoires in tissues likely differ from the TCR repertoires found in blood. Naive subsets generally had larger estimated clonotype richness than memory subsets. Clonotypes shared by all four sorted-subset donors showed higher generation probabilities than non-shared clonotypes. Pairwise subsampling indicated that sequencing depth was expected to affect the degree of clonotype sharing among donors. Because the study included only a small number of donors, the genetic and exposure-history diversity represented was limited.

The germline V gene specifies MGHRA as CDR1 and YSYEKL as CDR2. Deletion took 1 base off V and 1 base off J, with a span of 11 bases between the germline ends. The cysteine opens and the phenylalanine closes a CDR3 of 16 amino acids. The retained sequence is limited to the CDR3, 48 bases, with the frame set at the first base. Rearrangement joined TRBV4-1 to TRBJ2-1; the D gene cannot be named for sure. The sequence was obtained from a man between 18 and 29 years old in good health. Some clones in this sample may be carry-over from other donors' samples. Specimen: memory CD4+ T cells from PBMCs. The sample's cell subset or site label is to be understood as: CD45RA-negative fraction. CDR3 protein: CASSQANLISYNEQFF. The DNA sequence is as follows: TGCGCCAGCAGCCAAGCGAACCTGATTTCCTACAATGAGCAGTTCTTC.